The present T cell receptor beta chain was sequenced within a study of blood T cell repertoires in COVID-19. The sample holds one count of this clone. Only in-frame clones appear in the TCRdb table, and some are missing; sequencing was by immunoSEQ multiplex PCR. The table lists more than 110,000 clones, approximately 80% of them singletons. CDR1 is ENHRY and CDR2 is SYGVKD in the germline V gene. V was shortened by 0 bases and J by 3 bases, with 5 bases between the two germline ends. The CDR3 totals 13 residues. This chain joins TRBV10-3 and TRBJ1-2; D remains ambiguous. Material for sequencing was peripheral blood. The TCR comes from a human donor in a cohort sampled during active COVID-19. This CDR3 is CAISESRYYGYTF. The CDR3 coding sequence is TGTGCCATCAGTGAGTCGCGCTACTATGGCTACACCTTC.